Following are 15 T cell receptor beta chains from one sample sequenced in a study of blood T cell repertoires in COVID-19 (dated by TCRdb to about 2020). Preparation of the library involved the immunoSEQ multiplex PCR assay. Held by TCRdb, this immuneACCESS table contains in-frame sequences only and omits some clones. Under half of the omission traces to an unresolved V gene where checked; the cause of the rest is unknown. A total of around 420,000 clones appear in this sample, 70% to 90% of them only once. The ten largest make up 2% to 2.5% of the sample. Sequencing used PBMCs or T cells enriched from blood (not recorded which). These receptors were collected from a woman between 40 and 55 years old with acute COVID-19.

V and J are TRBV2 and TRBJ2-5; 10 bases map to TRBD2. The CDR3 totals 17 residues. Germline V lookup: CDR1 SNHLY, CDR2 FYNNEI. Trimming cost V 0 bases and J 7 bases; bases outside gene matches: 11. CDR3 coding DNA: TGTGCCAGCAGTGAAGCGCGGCTAGCGGGGGCCCCCATGACCCAGTACTTC. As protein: CASSEARLAGAPMTQYF. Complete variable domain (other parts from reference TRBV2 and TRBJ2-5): EPEVTQTPSHQVTQMGQEVILRCVPISNHLYFYWYRQILGQKVEFLVSFYNNEISEKSEIFDDQFSVERPDGSNFTLKIRSTKLEDSAMYFCASSEARLAGAPMTQYFGPGTRLLVL.

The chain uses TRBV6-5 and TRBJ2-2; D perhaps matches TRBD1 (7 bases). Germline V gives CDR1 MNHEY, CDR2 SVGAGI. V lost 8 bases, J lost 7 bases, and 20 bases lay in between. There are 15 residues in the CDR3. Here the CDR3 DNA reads TGTGCCAGCGGTCTTTCAGGGGGGCTGGTCGGGGAGCTGTTTTTT. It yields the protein CASGLSGGLVGELFF.

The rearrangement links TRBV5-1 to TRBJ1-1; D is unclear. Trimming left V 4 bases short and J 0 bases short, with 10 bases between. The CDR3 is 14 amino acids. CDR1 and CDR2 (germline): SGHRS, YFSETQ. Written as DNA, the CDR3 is TGCGCCAGCAGCCGCGGAACCATGAACACTGAAGCTTTCTTT. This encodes CASSRGTMNTEAFF.

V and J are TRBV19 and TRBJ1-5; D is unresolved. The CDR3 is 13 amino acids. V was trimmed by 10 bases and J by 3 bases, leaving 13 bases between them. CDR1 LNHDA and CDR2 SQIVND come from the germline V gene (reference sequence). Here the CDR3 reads CAIEGSYNQPQHF. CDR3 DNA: TGTGCCATTGAGGGATCTTACAATCAGCCCCAGCATTTT.

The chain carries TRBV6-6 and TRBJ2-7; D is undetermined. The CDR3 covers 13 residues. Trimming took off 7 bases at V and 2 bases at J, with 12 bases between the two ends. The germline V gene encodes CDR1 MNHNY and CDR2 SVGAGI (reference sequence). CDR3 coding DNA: TGTGCCAGCAAAATAGCAGACGCCTACGAGCAGTACTTC. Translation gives CASKIADAYEQYF.

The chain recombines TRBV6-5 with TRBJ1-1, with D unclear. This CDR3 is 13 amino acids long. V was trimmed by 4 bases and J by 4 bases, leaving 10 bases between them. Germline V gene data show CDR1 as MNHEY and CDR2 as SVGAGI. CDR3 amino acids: CASSSIVGTEAFF. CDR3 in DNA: TGTGCCAGCAGTTCGATAGTTGGCACTGAAGCTTTCTTT.

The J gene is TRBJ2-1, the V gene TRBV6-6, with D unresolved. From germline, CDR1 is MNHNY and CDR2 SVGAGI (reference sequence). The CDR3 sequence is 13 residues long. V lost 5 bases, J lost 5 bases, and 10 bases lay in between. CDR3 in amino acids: CASSRQSNNEQFF. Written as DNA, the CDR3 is TGTGCCAGCAGTAGACAAAGTAACAATGAGCAGTTCTTC.

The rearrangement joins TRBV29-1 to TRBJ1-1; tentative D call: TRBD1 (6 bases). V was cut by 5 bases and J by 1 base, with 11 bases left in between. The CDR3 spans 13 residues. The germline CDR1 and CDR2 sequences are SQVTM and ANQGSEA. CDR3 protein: CSVRGQPNTEAFF. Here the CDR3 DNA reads TGCAGCGTTCGTGGACAGCCGAACACTGAAGCTTTCTTT.

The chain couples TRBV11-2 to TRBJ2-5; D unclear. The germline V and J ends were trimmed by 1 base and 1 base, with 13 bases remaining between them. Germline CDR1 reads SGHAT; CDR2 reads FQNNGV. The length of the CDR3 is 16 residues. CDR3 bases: TGTGCCAGCAGCTTAGCCTGGCGAGGCAGCCAAGAGACCCAGTACTTC. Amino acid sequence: CASSLAWRGSQETQYF. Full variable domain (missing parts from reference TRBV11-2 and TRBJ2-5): EAGVAQSPRYKIIEKRQSVAFWCNPISGHATLYWYQQILGQGPKLLIQFQNNGVVDDSQLPKDRFSAERLKGVDSTLKIQPAKLEDSAVYLCASSLAWRGSQETQYFGPGTRLLVL.

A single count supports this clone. The CDR3 sequence: CASSLVQGARYEQYF. The CDR3 nucleotides are TGTGCCAGCAGTTTGGTGCAGGGGGCTAGATACGAGCAGTACTTC. J is TRBJ2-7 and V is TRBV28; 8 bases match TRBD1. The CDR3 spans 15 residues. J lost 4 bases, V lost 3 bases, and 8 bases had no gene match. The germline V gene encodes CDR1 MDHEN and CDR2 SYDVKM.

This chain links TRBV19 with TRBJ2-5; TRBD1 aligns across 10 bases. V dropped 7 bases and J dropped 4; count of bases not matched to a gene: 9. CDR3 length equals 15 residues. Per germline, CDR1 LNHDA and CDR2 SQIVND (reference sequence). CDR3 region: CASTTGTGVTETQYF. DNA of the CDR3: TGTGCCAGTACAACCGGGACAGGGGTCACAGAGACCCAGTACTTC.

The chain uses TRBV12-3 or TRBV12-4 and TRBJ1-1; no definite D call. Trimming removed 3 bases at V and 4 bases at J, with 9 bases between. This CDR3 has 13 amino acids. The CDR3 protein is CASSFQTGTEAFF. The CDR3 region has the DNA TGTGCCAGCAGTTTCCAGACGGGCACTGAAGCTTTCTTT.

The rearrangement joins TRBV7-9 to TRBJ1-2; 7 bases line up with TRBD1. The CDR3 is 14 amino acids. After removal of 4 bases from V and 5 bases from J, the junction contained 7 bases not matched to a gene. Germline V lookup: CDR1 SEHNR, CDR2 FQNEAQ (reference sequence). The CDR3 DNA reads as TGTGCCAGCAGCTCGGGACAGCTGACATATGGCTACACCTTC. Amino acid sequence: CASSSGQLTYGYTF.

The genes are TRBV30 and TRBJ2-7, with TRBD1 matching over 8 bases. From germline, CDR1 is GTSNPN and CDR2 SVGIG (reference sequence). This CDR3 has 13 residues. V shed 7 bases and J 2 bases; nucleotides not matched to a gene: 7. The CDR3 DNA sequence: TGTGCCTCTATACAGGGGGGCCCCTACGAGCAGTACTTC. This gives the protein CASIQGGPYEQYF.

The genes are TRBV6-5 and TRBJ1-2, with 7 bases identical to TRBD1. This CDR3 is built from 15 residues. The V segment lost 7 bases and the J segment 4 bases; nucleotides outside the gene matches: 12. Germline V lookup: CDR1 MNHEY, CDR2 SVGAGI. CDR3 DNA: TGTGCCAGCACCTCGAGACAGGGAGGATCCTATGGCTACACCTTC. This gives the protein CASTSRQGGSYGYTF.